A single sample is the source of the 27 T cell receptor beta chains below, sequenced in a study of T-cell memory formation after mild COVID-19 (dated by TCRdb to the early 2020s). Libraries came from 5' RACE. Instrument on record: Illumina NovaSeq 6000. TCRdb reprocessed the public reads (quality trimming at Q25 with fastp, clone calling with MiXCR) and kept in-frame beta chains. For every CDR3 protein sequence, its rows merge into one entry that carries the most common genes and DNA. Recorded for this sample are roughly 400,000 distinct CDR3 sequences; approximately 24% of them occurred a single time. The ten largest clones add up to 8.5% to 9% of the sample. Sequenced sample: PBMCs or a T cell subset sorted from them (not recorded which). All receptors come from an adult woman who had mild COVID-19 (a few samples of this study predate the infection). The sample titles of this study are shuffled in the database, so cell type and time point are left out; the donor was told from shared clones.

This chain connects TRBV14 to TRBJ2-4; the D is unclear. Germline assignment: CDR1 SGHDN and CDR2 FVKESK. The CDR3 sequence is 13 residues long. The V and J ends lost 1 base and 9 bases respectively, with 10 bases between them. CDR3 amino acids: CASSQAGSSIQYF. CDR3 DNA sequence: TGTGCCAGCAGCCAAGCGGGCAGCTCCATTCAGTACTTC.

The chain joins TRBV7-6 to TRBJ1-1, with D hard to call. The CDR3 totals 17 residues. Germline V gives CDR1 SGHVS, CDR2 FNYEAQ. V was clipped by 1 base and J by 2 bases, with 17 bases between them. CDR3 protein: CASSLGIAIGTNTEAFF. CDR3 bases: TGTGCCAGCAGCTTAGGGATAGCAATCGGAACAAACACTGAAGCTTTCTTT. The full variable domain, with the rest looked up from reference TRBV7-6 and TRBJ1-1, is GAGVSQSPRYKVTKRGQDVALRCDPISGHVSLYWYRQALGQGPEFLTYFNYEAQQDKSGLPNDRFSAERPEGSISTLTIQRTEQRDSAMYRCASSLGIAIGTNTEAFFGQGTRLTVV.

This clonotype was seen more than once but under ten times. CDR3 coding DNA: TGTGCCACCAGTGTCCCGGGGGTGGGGACAGATACGCAGTATTTT. It codes for CATSVPGVGTDTQYF. The chain recombines TRBV24-1 with TRBJ2-3; TRBD2 is a possible D gene (6 bases). This CDR3 has 15 residues. CDR1 is KGHDR and CDR2 is SFDVKD in the germline V gene. V gave up 5 bases and J gave up 3 bases, with 14 bases separating them.

This clonotype was seen more than once but under ten times. The chain couples TRBV7-2 to TRBJ1-2; D uncertain. The CDR3 is 14 amino acids. Germline-derived CDR1 and CDR2 are SGHTA and FQGNSA. Deletions cut 3 bases from V and 4 bases from J, with 12 bases between. The CDR3: CASSLVSRSYGYTF. The CDR3 DNA sequence: TGTGCCAGCAGCTTGGTCAGTAGAAGCTATGGCTACACCTTC.

This clonotype has just a few counts. This sequence joins TRBV24-1 and TRBJ2-1, with 11 bases aligning to TRBD2. The CDR3 spans 14 residues. Germline V gene data show CDR1 as KGHDR and CDR2 as SFDVKD. The junction had 5 bases not matched to a gene; V was cut back by 9 bases and J by 5 bases. CDR3 loop: CATEGTSGNNEQFF. As DNA, the CDR3 is TGTGCCACCGAGGGGACTAGCGGCAACAATGAGCAGTTCTTC.

The sample holds a few counts of this clonotype. The rearrangement links TRBV12-3 or TRBV12-4 to TRBJ1-2, with D uncertain. Deletions cut 3 bases from V and 6 bases from J, with 14 bases between. The CDR3 spans 14 residues. The CDR3 reads CASSFGLPLDGYTF. CDR3 in DNA: TGTGCCAGCAGTTTCGGACTCCCTTTAGATGGCTACACCTTC.

This clonotype was seen at least ten times. This chain joins TRBV9 and TRBJ2-7; either TRBD1 or TRBD2 may supply D (5 bases each). CDR3 length: 14 amino acids. Germline CDR1 reads SGDLS; CDR2 reads YYNGEE. V was clipped by 0 bases and J by 2 bases, with 9 bases between them. The CDR3 bases are TGTGCCAGCAGCGTAGATGGGACGGCCTACGAGCAGTACTTC. Translation: CASSVDGTAYEQYF.

J is TRBJ1-5 and V is TRBV20-1; D may be TRBD1 (6 bases). Germline lookup yields CDR1 DFQATT and CDR2 SNEGSKA (reference sequence). This CDR3 has 17 residues. V gave up 0 bases and J gave up 2 bases, with 17 bases separating them. DNA of the CDR3: TGCAGTGCTAGAGAGGTCGGCAGGGGAGCGGGCAATCAGCCCCAGCATTTT. As protein: CSAREVGRGAGNQPQHF.

A single count supports this clonotype. CDR3 sequence (DNA): TGTGCCAGCAGCCCCCGGCCCGGACTAGCGGATAACACCGGGGAGCTGTTTTTT. This encodes CASSPRPGLADNTGELFF. The rearrangement joins TRBV4-2 to TRBJ2-2, with TRBD2 matching over 10 bases. This CDR3 has 18 amino acids. The V and J ends lost 4 bases and 2 bases, in that order; junction bases with no gene match: 10. Germline CDR1 reads LGHNA; CDR2 reads YNFKEQ.

V is TRBV9 and J is TRBJ2-7; no clear D gene. Germline-derived CDR1 and CDR2 are SGDLS and YYNGEE. V shed 3 bases and J shed 2 bases, with 15 bases lying between them. CDR3 length equals 15 residues. The CDR3 coding sequence is TGTGCCAGCAGCGCTGAGATAGGGTCGGCCTACGAGCAGTACTTC. This sequence encodes CASSAEIGSAYEQYF.

This clonotype was seen more than once but under ten times. The chain couples TRBV12-3 or TRBV12-4 to TRBJ1-1, with 7 bases aligning to TRBD1. The CDR3 runs to 14 residues. J gave up 1 base and V 6 bases, and 5 bases lay outside the gene matches. This chain's CDR3 is CASRNRQGNTEAFF. Written as DNA, the CDR3 is TGTGCCAGCAGGAATAGACAGGGGAACACTGAAGCTTTCTTT.

This clonotype appeared a few times. This chain links TRBV5-4 with TRBJ2-3; no clear D. V was shortened by 0 bases and J by 3 bases, with 14 bases between the two germline ends. The CDR3 loop spans 16 amino acids. Germline-derived CDR1 and CDR2 are SGHNT and YYREEE (reference sequence). The CDR3, as DNA: TGTGCCAGCAGCTTGGGGACGGAGTATGGGACAGATACGCAGTATTTT. Translated: CASSLGTEYGTDTQYF. The full variable domain, rest sourced from reference TRBV5-4 and TRBJ2-3, is ETGVTQSPTHLIKTRGQQVTLRCSSQSGHNTVSWYQQALGQGPQFIFQYYREEENGRGNFPPRFSGLQFPNYSSELNVNALELDDSALYLCASSLGTEYGTDTQYFGPGTRLTVL.

This clonotype was counted a few times. V usage is TRBV3-1 and J usage is TRBJ2-3; a possible D gene is TRBD2 (5 bases). The germline V gene encodes CDR1 LGHDT and CDR2 YNNKEL (reference sequence). V was clipped by 3 bases and J by 3 bases, with 7 bases between them. The CDR3 contains 13 residues. CDR3: CASSHRETDTQYF. The CDR3 DNA reads TGTGCCAGCAGCCACCGGGAAACAGATACGCAGTATTTT.

CDR3 sequence (DNA): TGTGCCAGCAGCTCATCAGCGGGAGTTTTTTACGGTTCCGGCGAGCAGTACTTC. Protein product: CASSSSAGVFYGSGEQYF. The chain couples TRBV7-9 to TRBJ2-7; 8 bases agree with TRBD2. The CDR3 covers 18 residues. Per germline, CDR1 SEHNR and CDR2 FQNEAQ (reference sequence). Trimming cost V 4 bases and J 6 bases; bases outside gene matches: 20.

This sequence joins TRBV20-1 and TRBJ2-2, with 8 bases that match TRBD2. This CDR3 contains 13 residues. Per germline, CDR1 DFQATT and CDR2 SNEGSKA (reference sequence). Losses at the gene ends were 3 bases for V and 7 bases for J; bases not matched to a gene: 4. The DNA for the CDR3 is TGCAGTGCTAGCGGGGGGGTAGTCGGGGAGCTGTTTTTT. It yields the protein CSASGGVVGELFF.

There are a few counts of this clonotype. The chain employs TRBV4-1 and TRBJ2-3, with 7 bases matching TRBD2. There are 17 residues in the CDR3. Germline-derived CDR1 and CDR2 are MGHRA and YSYEKL. With 1 base clipped from V and 7 bases from J, the junction kept 14 bases outside the gene matches. CDR3 protein: CASSQALVGGGSNTQYF. Written as DNA, the CDR3 is TGCGCCAGCAGCCAAGCGCTGGTTGGGGGGGGATCAAATACGCAGTATTTT.

This clonotype has more than one count but fewer than ten. The chain uses TRBV10-3 and TRBJ2-3; D is unresolved. Per germline, CDR1 ENHRY and CDR2 SYGVKD. Trimming pared 10 bases from V and 5 bases from J, leaving 25 bases between. The CDR3 totals 16 residues. The CDR3 spells CASSIGSSFLRDTQYF. The CDR3 DNA is TGTGCCAGCTCAATTGGCAGTTCCTTCCTTAGAGATACGCAGTATTTT.

This clonotype came up a few times. The chain is built from TRBV20-1 and TRBJ1-1; D unclear. V was shortened by 0 bases and J by 0 bases, with 11 bases between the two germline ends. Germline loops: CDR1 DFQATT, CDR2 SNEGSKA (reference sequence). This CDR3 comprises 15 residues. CDR3 loop: CSARDRAGMNTEAFF. The CDR3 bases are TGCAGTGCTAGAGATAGGGCGGGGATGAACACTGAAGCTTTCTTT.

This clonotype was seen ten or more times. V is TRBV5-1 and J is TRBJ2-7; TRBD1 matches at 9 bases. The CDR3 loop spans 11 amino acids. Germline V lookup: CDR1 SGHRS, CDR2 YFSETQ. V was pared by 7 bases and J by 4 bases, with 0 bases of the junction left unmatched. The CDR3 bases are TGCGCCAGCGGACAGGGGTACGAGCAGTACTTC. This encodes CASGQGYEQYF.

This clonotype occurred a few times. This chain links TRBV5-1 with TRBJ2-7; 7 bases are a match to TRBD1. CDR3 length equals 12 residues. CDR1 is SGHRS and CDR2 is YFSETQ in the germline V gene. J gave up 6 bases and V 6 bases, and 6 bases lay outside the gene matches. Written as DNA, the CDR3 is TGCGCCAGCACCTCGACAGGGAGCGAGCAGTACTTC. This sequence encodes CASTSTGSEQYF.

The chain employs TRBV7-2 and TRBJ2-2; the match to TRBD1 covers 8 bases. The trim removed 3 bases at V and 0 bases at J, leaving 6 bases unmatched. The germline V gene encodes CDR1 SGHTA and CDR2 FQGNSA. This CDR3 is built from 17 residues. CDR3 nucleotide sequence: TGTGCCAGCAGCTTGTCCCGGACAGGGCCGAACACCGGGGAGCTGTTTTTT. As protein: CASSLSRTGPNTGELFF.

CDR3 in DNA: TGCGCCAGCAGCCAGAGTTCGGGACAGGGCGCCTACGAGCAGTACTTC. Translation gives CASSQSSGQGAYEQYF. The chain carries TRBV4-3 and TRBJ2-7; TRBD1 agrees at 9 bases. CDR3 length: 16 amino acids. The trim removed 3 bases at V and 2 bases at J, leaving 8 bases unmatched. CDR1 and CDR2 (germline): LGHNA, YSLEER.

CDR3 region: CATSEGPGGRAEAFF. The CDR3 coding sequence is TGTGCCACCAGTGAGGGACCAGGGGGCCGGGCTGAAGCTTTCTTT. This sequence joins TRBV24-1 and TRBJ1-1; 8 bases agree with TRBD1. Trimming cost V 4 bases and J 6 bases; bases outside gene matches: 9. The V gene's germline CDR1 is KGHDR and CDR2 SFDVKD. There are 15 residues in the CDR3.

The table lists this clonotype with a count of one. The V gene is TRBV19, the J gene TRBJ1-5; a weak D match, TRBD1 (6 bases). The CDR3 consists of 15 residues. Trimming removed 3 bases from V and 1 base from J, with 10 bases in between. Germline values: CDR1 LNHDA, CDR2 SQIVND (reference sequence). This chain's CDR3 is CASSMPGGSNQPQHF. For the CDR3, the DNA is TGTGCCAGTAGTATGCCCGGGGGCAGCAATCAGCCCCAGCATTTT.

This clonotype came up a few times. This sequence joins TRBV7-2 and TRBJ2-5; no reliable D call. This CDR3 comprises 13 residues. Trimming shortened V by 3 bases and J by 5 bases, and 10 bases separated the two germline ends. The germline V gene has CDR1 SGHTA and CDR2 FQGNSA. The CDR3 bases are TGTGCCAGCAGCTTTGTACAGAGGGAGACCCAGTACTTC. This gives the protein CASSFVQRETQYF.

This clonotype has only a few counts. The rearrangement joins TRBV5-1 to TRBJ2-3, with 7 nucleotides matching TRBD2. The CDR3 length is 15 residues. Germline-derived CDR1 and CDR2 are SGHRS and YFSETQ. With V trimmed by 0 bases and J by 5 bases, 6 bases remained unmatched. CDR3 region: CASSLAPGGKDTQYF. The CDR3 DNA follows: TGCGCCAGCAGCTTGGCACCGGGAGGAAAAGATACGCAGTATTTT.

This clonotype was counted only a few times. CDR3 nucleotide sequence: TGTGCCAGCAGTGACTCAGTTAGCGGGAACAATGAGCAGTTCTTC. Its protein product is CASSDSVSGNNEQFF. V and J are TRBV6-4 and TRBJ2-1; TRBD2 matches at 8 bases. Trimming at V came to 0 bases and at J to 5 bases, leaving 3 bases not matched to a gene. The CDR3 has 15 residues. CDR1 and CDR2 from the germline V gene are MRHNA and SNTAGT.